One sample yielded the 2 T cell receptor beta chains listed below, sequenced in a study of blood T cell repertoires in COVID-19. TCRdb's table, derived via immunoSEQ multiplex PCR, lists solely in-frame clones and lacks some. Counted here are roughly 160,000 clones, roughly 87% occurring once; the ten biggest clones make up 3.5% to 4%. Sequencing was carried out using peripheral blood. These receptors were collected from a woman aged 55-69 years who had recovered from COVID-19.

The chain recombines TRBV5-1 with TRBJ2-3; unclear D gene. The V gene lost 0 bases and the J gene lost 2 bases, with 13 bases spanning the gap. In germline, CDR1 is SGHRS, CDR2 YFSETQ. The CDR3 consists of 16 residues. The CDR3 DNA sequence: TGCGCCAGCAGCTTGGGTCGAGCCGGTCACACAGATACGCAGTATTTT. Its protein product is CASSLGRAGHTDTQYF.

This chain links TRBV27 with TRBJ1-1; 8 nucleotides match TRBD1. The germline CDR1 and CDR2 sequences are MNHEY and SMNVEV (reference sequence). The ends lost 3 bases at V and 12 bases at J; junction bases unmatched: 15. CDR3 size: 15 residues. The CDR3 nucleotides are TGTGCCAGCAGTTTGGTGGACAGGGTTGGCCGGGCGACTTTCTTT. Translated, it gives CASSLVDRVGRATFF.